Following are 21 T cell receptor beta chains from one sample sequenced in a study of identical twins. TCRdb used MiXCR to reprocess the 5' RACE reads, holding one entry per CDR3 protein. This sample yields under 250,000 distinct CDR3 sequences, of which roughly 7.5% are seen a single time; 1.5% to 2.5% belongs to the top ten. These data were likewise used in another study, on yellow fever vaccine responses in identical twins.

The sequencing input was memory (CD45RO+) T cells sorted from blood. These receptors were collected from a woman in her late teens or twenties in good health.

The sample holds many counts of this clonotype. The rearrangement joins TRBV29-1 to TRBJ1-1; the D is unclear. Germline values: CDR1 SQVTM, CDR2 ANQGSEA. The CDR3 spans 11 residues. V was shortened by 6 bases and J by 3 bases, with 8 bases between the two germline ends. CDR3 nucleotide sequence: TGCAGCGTGGGGTCGGACACTGAAGCTTTCTTT. Residues: CSVGSDTEAFF.

This clonotype was seen only a few times. This chain links TRBV5-1 with TRBJ2-7, with D unresolved. Germline CDR1 and CDR2: SGHRS and YFSETQ. CDR3 length: 15 residues. V dropped 4 bases and J dropped 1 base, with 15 bases sitting between them. CDR3 bases: TGCGCCAGCAGCCAAGTGCGGCAAGCTTCCTACGAGCAGTACTTC. This encodes CASSQVRQASYEQYF.

The table lists this clonotype with a few counts. This rearrangement joins TRBV6-2 or TRBV6-3 to TRBJ2-1, with D possibly matching TRBD1 (6 bases). The V and J ends lost 6 bases and 3 bases respectively, with 24 bases between them. Germline V gives CDR1 MNHEY, CDR2 SVGEGT. The CDR3 sequence is 18 residues long. CDR3 DNA: TGTGCCAGCAGCTTCCGACAGGCCCTCACGGGGTTCTACAATGAGCAGTTCTTC. It translates to CASSFRQALTGFYNEQFF.

The J gene is TRBJ2-3, the V gene TRBV24-1; tentatively, D is TRBD2 (5 bases). Germline CDR1 KGHDR, CDR2 SFDVKD. The CDR3 has 13 amino acids. V was clipped by 4 bases and J by 10 bases, with 14 bases between them. This CDR3 is CATSERALPAQYF. CDR3 sequence (DNA): TGTGCCACCAGTGAGCGGGCCCTACCTGCGCAGTATTTT.

This rearrangement joins TRBV4-1 to TRBJ2-1, with D hard to call. Germline assignment: CDR1 MGHRA and CDR2 YSYEKL. There are 15 residues in the CDR3. Trimming cost V 0 bases and J 12 bases, with 18 bases left between them. The chain's CDR3 is CASSQDVGSPPRQFF. CDR3 DNA: TGCGCCAGCAGCCAAGATGTGGGGTCGCCCCCCAGGCAGTTCTTC.

This clonotype was seen a handful of times. The chain joins TRBV20-1 to TRBJ1-1, with no clear D. This CDR3 is built from 14 residues. Germline CDR1 is DFQATT and CDR2 is SNEGSKA (reference sequence). The ends were cut back, 3 bases at V and 2 bases at J, with 13 bases in the middle. The CDR3 spells CSARRSRTNTEAFF. In DNA form, the CDR3 reads TGCAGTGCTAGGAGGTCGCGCACTAACACTGAAGCTTTCTTT.

Ten or more counts support this clonotype. The chain joins TRBV2 to TRBJ2-5, with 9 bases identical to TRBD2. V lost 6 bases and J lost 1; bases outside the gene matches: 3. Germline-derived CDR1 and CDR2 are SNHLY and FYNNEI. This CDR3 spans 14 amino acids. The CDR3 nucleotides are TGTGCCAGCAGAGAGACTAGCGGCCAAGAGACCCAGTACTTC. Residues: CASRETSGQETQYF. Complete variable domain (other parts from reference TRBV2 and TRBJ2-5): EPEVTQTPSHQVTQMGQEVILRCVPISNHLYFYWYRQILGQKVEFLVSFYNNEISEKSEIFDDQFSVERPDGSNFTLKIRSTKLEDSAMYFCASRETSGQETQYFGPGTRLLVL.

This clonotype showed up many times. V and J are TRBV20-1 and TRBJ2-2; D is ambiguous. Trimming cost V 3 bases and J 3 bases, with 5 bases left between them. The CDR3 consists of 12 residues. Germline V gene data show CDR1 as DFQATT and CDR2 as SNEGSKA (reference sequence). CDR3 in DNA: TGCAGTGCTAGCATTTACACCGGGGAGCTGTTTTTT. Its protein product is CSASIYTGELFF.

The gene calls are TRBV6-1 and TRBJ1-2; TRBD1 matches 8 bases. Germline V CDR1 and CDR2: MNHNS, SASEGT. The V and J ends lost 6 bases and 3 bases, in that order; junction bases with no gene match: 3. The CDR3 consists of 13 residues. The CDR3 region is CASRDRAYYGYTF. The CDR3 DNA sequence: TGTGCCAGCAGGGACAGGGCTTACTATGGCTACACCTTC.

At least ten counts were recorded for this clonotype. The CDR3, as DNA: TGTGCCAGCAGCCAAGTTGTGAGAAACACCATATATTTT. Translated: CASSQVVRNTIYF. The chain joins TRBV3-1 to TRBJ1-3; D not resolved. Germline V CDR1 and CDR2: LGHDT, YNNKEL (reference sequence). The CDR3 length is 13 residues. Trimming pared 1 base from V and 5 bases from J, leaving 6 bases between.

About this clonotype: A read error is possible here, since a much larger clone lies one base away. The chain uses TRBV29-1 and TRBJ2-7, with unresolved D. The CDR3 loop spans 15 amino acids. CDR1 SQVTM and CDR2 ANQGSEA come from the germline V gene. Trimming pared 4 bases from V and 6 bases from J, leaving 22 bases between. This chain's CDR3 is CSVVSSRVGLREQYF. The CDR3 DNA sequence: TGCAGCGTTGTCTCGTCTCGAGTGGGATTGCGCGAGCAGTACTTC.

The chain has TRBV14 and TRBJ2-5; 7 bases match TRBD2. With 1 base clipped from V and 6 bases from J, the junction kept 5 bases outside the gene matches. The CDR3 has 14 residues. The germline CDR1 and CDR2 sequences are SGHDN and FVKESK. CDR3 loop: CASSQAGGGKTQYF. CDR3 DNA: TGTGCCAGCAGCCAAGCGGGGGGAGGGAAGACCCAGTACTTC.

As for this clonotype: Germline is not matched at one junction end, which may reflect a read error. J is TRBJ2-7 and V is TRBV24-1; D is perhaps TRBD2 (6 bases). CDR3 length: 13 amino acids. Germline assignment: CDR1 KGHDR and CDR2 SFDVKD. The chain's CDR3 is CATGDPGTSEEYF. The CDR3 region has the DNA TGTGCCACCGGGGACCCTGGGACTTCCGAGGAGTACTTC.

This clonotype has just a few counts. This chain uses TRBV20-1 with TRBJ2-5, with 9 bases identical to TRBD1. Germline lookup yields CDR1 DFQATT and CDR2 SNEGSKA (reference sequence). The CDR3 totals 16 residues. J gave up 5 bases and V 4 bases, and 14 bases lay outside the gene matches. The CDR3 protein is CSATLRGQGFLETQYF. CDR3 nucleotides: TGCAGTGCTACTCTGCGGGGACAGGGCTTTTTGGAGACCCAGTACTTC.

This clonotype was detected many times. This chain links TRBV12-3 or TRBV12-4 with TRBJ1-1; D gene ambiguous. The CDR3 covers 15 residues. Trimming stripped 4 bases from V and 1 base from J, with 13 bases between. Written as DNA, the CDR3 is TGTGCCAGCAGTTGGGAGGGTCGCAAGAACACTGAAGCTTTCTTT. It specifies CASSWEGRKNTEAFF.

A word on this clonotype: A read error may account for a junction end that differs from germline. The chain carries TRBV28 and TRBJ2-2; 10 bases are a match to TRBD2. Germline CDR1 reads MDHEN; CDR2 reads SYDVKM. The CDR3 loop spans 16 amino acids. The CDR3 coding sequence is TGTGCCAGCTTCCCCAGCGGGAGGGCGAACACCGGGGAGCTGGTTTTT. As protein: CASFPSGRANTGELVF. The whole variable domain, remainder taken from reference TRBV28 and TRBJ2-2, is DVKVTQSSRYLVKRTGEKVFLECVQDMDHENMFWYRQDPGLGLRLIYFSYDVKMKEKGDIPEGYSVSREKKERFSLILESASTNQTSMYLCASFPSGRANTGELVFGEGSRLTVL.

The V and J genes are TRBV20-1 and TRBJ1-6; D not certain. The ends were cut back, 2 bases at V and 6 bases at J, with 14 bases in the middle. CDR1 is DFQATT and CDR2 is SNEGSKA in the germline V gene (reference sequence). CDR3 length: 15 residues. Here the CDR3 DNA reads TGCAGTGCTAGAATAGTTCCGAATGGTAATTCACCCCTCCACTTT. Its translation is CSARIVPNGNSPLHF.

This clonotype was picked up many times. The chain couples TRBV12-3 or TRBV12-4 to TRBJ1-2; D remains ambiguous. This CDR3 comprises 16 residues. The germline V and J ends were trimmed by 6 bases and 4 bases, with 21 bases remaining between them. DNA of the CDR3: TGTGCCAGCAGCCGAGGCTTCCGGGGTACAACCTATGGCTACACCTTC. Translated, it gives CASSRGFRGTTYGYTF.

This clonotype was counted many times. The rearrangement joins TRBV27 to TRBJ2-7; D gene uncertain. This CDR3 comprises 13 residues. Germline CDR1 and CDR2: MNHEY and SMNVEV (reference sequence). V dropped 3 bases and J dropped 0 bases, with 6 bases sitting between them. The CDR3, as DNA: TGTGCCAGCAGTTTGACAAGCTCCTACGAGCAGTACTTC. Translated: CASSLTSSYEQYF.

This clonotype appeared many times. This chain connects TRBV15 to TRBJ1-6; possible D gene TRBD1, 6 bases. V was clipped by 0 bases and J by 0 bases, with 15 bases between them. Germline V gene sequence: CDR1 LNHNV, CDR2 YYDKDF (reference sequence). The CDR3 is 19 amino acids. The CDR3 sequence is CATSRDWVGQSSYNSPLHF. CDR3 DNA sequence: TGTGCCACCAGCAGAGATTGGGTAGGACAGAGCTCCTATAATTCACCCCTCCACTTT.

This clonotype was detected only a few times. The chain combines TRBV5-1 with TRBJ2-7; D uncertain. CDR1 is SGHRS and CDR2 is YFSETQ in the germline V gene. V was cut by 9 bases and J by 2 bases, with 18 bases left in between. The CDR3 is made up of 14 amino acids. Here the CDR3 reads CATKVGLGPYEQYF. The CDR3 bases are TGCGCCACCAAGGTGGGCCTTGGACCCTACGAGCAGTACTTC. Full variable domain (rest looked up from reference TRBV5-1 and TRBJ2-7): KAGVTQTPRYLIKTRGQQVTLSCSPISGHRSVSWYQQTPGQGLQFLFEYFSETQRNKGNFPGRFSGRQFSNSRSEMNVSTLELGDSALYLCATKVGLGPYEQYFGPGTRLTVT.